This T cell receptor (beta chain) originates from a study of regulatory T cells in long-lasting Graves disease. Sequencing libraries for TCR beta were prepared with iRepertoire HTBI primers and Arm-PCR of CDR3 regions. TCRdb called the multiplex PCR reads again in MiXCR, with one record for every CDR3 protein. The sample includes about 560,000 distinct CDR3 sequences, roughly 16% of them seen just once. Time point given: newly diagnosed GD, antithyroid drugs for less than 3 months. From RNA extracted from PBMCs, the TCR library was made. Study results and caveats: Examination was confined to peripheral blood, excluding thyroid tissue. Persistent Graves' patients showed a TCR diversity that was lower than that of newly diagnosed ones.

The length of the CDR3 is 14 residues. V lost 5 bases to trimming and J lost 4 bases; unmatched junction nucleotides: 5. Germline lookup yields CDR1 DFQATT and CDR2 SNEGSKA (reference sequence). In its sample, this clonotype was seen many times. Its target is not known. This same sample was also taken into another study, of T cells in Graves' hyperthyroidism and ophthalmopathy. This second report adds: Researchers barred patients who had uncontrolled infection, other autoimmune disease, pregnancy or lactation.

The receptor comes from a man in his late teens or twenties with Graves disease. The sample was peripheral blood mononuclear cells (PBMCs), taken at new diagnosis, from a patient treated with antithyroid drugs. This sequence joins TRBV20-1 and TRBJ2-3; TRBD2 matches at 11 bases. CDR3 DNA sequence: TGCAGTGCTCACGTAGCGGGAGGGCCAGATACGCAGTATTTT. Amino acid sequence: CSAHVAGGPDTQYF.